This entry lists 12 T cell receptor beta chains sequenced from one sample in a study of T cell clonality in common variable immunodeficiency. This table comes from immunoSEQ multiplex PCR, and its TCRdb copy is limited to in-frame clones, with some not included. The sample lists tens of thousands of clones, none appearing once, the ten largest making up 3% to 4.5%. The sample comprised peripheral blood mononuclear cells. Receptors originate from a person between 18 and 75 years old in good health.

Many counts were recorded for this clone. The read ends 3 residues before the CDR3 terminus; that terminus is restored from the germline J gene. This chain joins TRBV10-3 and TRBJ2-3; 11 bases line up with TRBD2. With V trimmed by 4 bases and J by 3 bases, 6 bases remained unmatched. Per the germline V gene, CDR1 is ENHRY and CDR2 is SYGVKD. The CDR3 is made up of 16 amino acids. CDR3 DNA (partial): TGTGCCATCAGTGGACTAGCGGGGATCACAACAGATACG. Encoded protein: CAISGLAGITTDT. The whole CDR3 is CAISGLAGITTDTQYF.

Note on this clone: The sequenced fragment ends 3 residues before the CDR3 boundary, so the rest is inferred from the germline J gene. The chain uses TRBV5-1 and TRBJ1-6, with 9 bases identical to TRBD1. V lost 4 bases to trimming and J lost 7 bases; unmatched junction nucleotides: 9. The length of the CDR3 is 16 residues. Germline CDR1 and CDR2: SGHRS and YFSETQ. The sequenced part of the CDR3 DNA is TGCGCCAGCAGCCACTGGGGACAGGGTGGAAATTCACCC. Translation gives CASSHWGQGGNSP. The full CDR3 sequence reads CASSHWGQGGNSPLHF.

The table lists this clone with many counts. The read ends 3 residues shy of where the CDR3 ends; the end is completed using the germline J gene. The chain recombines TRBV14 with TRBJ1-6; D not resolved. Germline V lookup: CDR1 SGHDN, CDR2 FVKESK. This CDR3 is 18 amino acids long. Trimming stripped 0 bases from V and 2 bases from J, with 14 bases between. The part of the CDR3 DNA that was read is TGTGCCAGCAGCCAAGACCCGACGGACTGGCCCTATAATTCACCC. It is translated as CASSQDPTDWPYNSP. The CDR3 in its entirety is CASSQDPTDWPYNSPLHF.

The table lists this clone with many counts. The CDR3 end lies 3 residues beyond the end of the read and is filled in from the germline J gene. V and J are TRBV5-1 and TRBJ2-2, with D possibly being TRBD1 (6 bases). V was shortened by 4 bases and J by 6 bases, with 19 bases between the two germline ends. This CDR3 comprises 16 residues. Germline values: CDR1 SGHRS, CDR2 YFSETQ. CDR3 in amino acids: CASSQMDSYIPGELFF. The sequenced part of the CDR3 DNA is TGCGCCAGCAGCCAAATGGACAGTTATATTCCCGGGGAG.

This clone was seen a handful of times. CDR3 amino acids: CASSQTGWVGNQPQHF. The CDR3 bases that were read are TGTGCCAGCTCACAAACAGGGTGGGTTGGCAATCAGCCC. The chain joins TRBV18 to TRBJ1-5; a possible D gene is TRBD1 (6 bases). Read data end 3 residues before the CDR3 end; the end is taken from the germline J gene. CDR1 KGHSH and CDR2 LQKENI come from the germline V gene. The CDR3 runs to 16 residues. V dropped 4 bases and J dropped 2 bases, with 15 bases sitting between them.

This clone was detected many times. The CDR3 region is CASSPRNSQDGYGYTF. The CDR3 bases that were read are TGTGCCAGCTCACCGAGAAACAGCCAAGACGGCTATGGC. V gene TRBV18 combines with J gene TRBJ1-2, with D uncertain. The CDR3 end is not reached by the read, which stops 3 residues before it; the germline J gene fills it in. Trimming left V 3 bases short and J 4 bases short, with 18 bases between. The CDR3 is made up of 16 amino acids. CDR1 is KGHSH and CDR2 is LQKENI in the germline V gene.

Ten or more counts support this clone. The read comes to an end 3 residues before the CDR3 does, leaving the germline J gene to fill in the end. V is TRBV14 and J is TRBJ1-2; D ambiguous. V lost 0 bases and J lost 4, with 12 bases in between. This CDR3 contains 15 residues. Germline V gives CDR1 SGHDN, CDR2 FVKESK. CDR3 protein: CASSQDLVTPYGYTF. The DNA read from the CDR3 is TGTGCCAGCAGCCAAGATCTTGTGACTCCCTATGGC.

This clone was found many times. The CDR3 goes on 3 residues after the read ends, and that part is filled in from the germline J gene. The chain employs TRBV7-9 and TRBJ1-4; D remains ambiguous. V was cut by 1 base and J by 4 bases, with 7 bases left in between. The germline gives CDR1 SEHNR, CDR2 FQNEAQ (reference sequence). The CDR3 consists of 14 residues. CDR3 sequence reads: CASSLGGLNEKLFF. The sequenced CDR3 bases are TGTGCCAGCAGCTTAGGAGGACTTAATGAAAAA.

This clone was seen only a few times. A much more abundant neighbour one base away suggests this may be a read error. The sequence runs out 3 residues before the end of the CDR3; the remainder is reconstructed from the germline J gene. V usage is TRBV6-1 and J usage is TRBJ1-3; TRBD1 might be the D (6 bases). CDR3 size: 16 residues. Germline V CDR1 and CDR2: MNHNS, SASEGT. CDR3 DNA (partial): TGTGCCTGCAGTGTAGAATACAGGACAGCTGGAAACACC. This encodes CACSVEYRTAGNT. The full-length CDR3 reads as CACSVEYRTAGNTIYF.

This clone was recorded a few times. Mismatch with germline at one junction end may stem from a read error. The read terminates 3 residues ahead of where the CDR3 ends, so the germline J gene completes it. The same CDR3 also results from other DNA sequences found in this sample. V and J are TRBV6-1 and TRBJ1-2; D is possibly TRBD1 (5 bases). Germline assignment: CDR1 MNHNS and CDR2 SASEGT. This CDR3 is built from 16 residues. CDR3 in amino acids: CASSEVGRGNSYGYTF. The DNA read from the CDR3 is TGTGCCAGCAGCGAAGTGGGGCGGGGAAACAGCTATGGC.

The sequenced CDR3 bases are TGTGCCAGCAGTGAAACAGCGGGGGGCATATACGAG. Translation gives CASSETAGGIYE. Given in full, the CDR3 is CASSETAGGIYEQYF. The gene calls are TRBV6-1 and TRBJ2-7; 9 nucleotides line up with TRBD2. The read falls 3 residues short of the CDR3 end, and the missing part is taken from the germline J gene. Germline assignment: CDR1 MNHNS and CDR2 SASEGT. The V segment lost 2 bases and the J segment 4 bases; nucleotides outside the gene matches: 6. The CDR3 contains 15 residues.

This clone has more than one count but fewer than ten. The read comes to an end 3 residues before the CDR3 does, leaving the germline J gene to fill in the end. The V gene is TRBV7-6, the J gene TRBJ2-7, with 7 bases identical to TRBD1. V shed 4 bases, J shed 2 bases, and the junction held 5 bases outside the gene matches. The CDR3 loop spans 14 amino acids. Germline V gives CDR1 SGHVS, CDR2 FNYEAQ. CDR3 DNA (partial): TGTGCCAGCAGCTCCGCGGACAGGACCTACGAG. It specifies CASSSADRTYE. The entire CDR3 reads CASSSADRTYEQYF.